This T cell receptor (beta chain) was captured in a study of CD8 T cells in Susac syndrome (dated by TCRdb to between 2018 and 2021). Background for the entire study: The study used repertoire sequencing to test whether antigen drove CD8+ T cell activation and differentiation in Susac syndrome.

RNA was extracted using the RNeasy kit, and roughly 0.45 to 1 microgram was reverse transcribed with random hexamers. The immunoSEQ multiplex PCR assay, covering 54 Vbeta and 13 Jbeta segments, was used to amplify TCR beta CDR3 regions. Bias from PCR amplification was corrected by using a synthetic template baseline for primer optimization and for computational correction. The paper's processing steps were these. Reads were assigned to V, D and J genes according to IMGT and analyzed in immunoSEQ Analyzer, with only productive sequences retained. To calculate clonality, Shannon entropy was normalized by log2 of the number of productive unique sequences and then subtracted from one. For each patient and control, public and private clones were evaluated within the 100 most prevalent clones. Clones were defined as Susac-specific if absent from the healthy and MS cohorts, from more than 900 published viral clones and from other ImmuneACCESS disease sequences. TCRdb reprocessing: public reads trimmed at Q25 with fastp, clones called with MiXCR, in-frame beta chains kept. Rows merge per CDR3 protein into single entries with the most common DNA and genes. These V and J calls rely on TCRdb rather than the paper's analysis. A total of around 200,000 distinct CDR3 sequences appear in this sample, approximately 94% of them only once. The top ten clonotypes cover more than 0.09% of the sample.

On the study overall, not on this receptor specifically: The study acknowledged that relatively few individuals were included in the TCR sequencing and HLA analysis.

The CDR3 goes from the cysteine to the phenylalanine over 12 residues. Of all the DNA, just the CDR3 is kept, 36 bases in frame from base 1. V lost 4 bases and J lost 5 bases; the stretch between them is 11 bases long. In the germline V gene (reference sequence), CDR1 corresponds to DFQATT and CDR2 to SNEGSKA. With respect to this clonotype: It has no known antigen specificity. Base-call qualities are not available, and no considerably larger clone is one nucleotide away.

Peripheral blood CD8+ and CD4+ T cells from healthy donors, Susac syndrome patients and multiple sclerosis patients were profiled by high-throughput TCR beta sequencing. Treatment-naive patients with stable or active relapsing-remitting disease fulfilling revised McDonald criteria were used as multiple sclerosis controls. Bulk CD8+ and CD4+ T cells were purified by magnetic negative isolation, whereas CD8+ TEMRA cells were enriched by FACS. Blood was drawn into EDTA tubes, processed within 24 hours, and PBMCs were isolated by density gradient centrifugation. PBMCs intended for TCR sequencing were cryopreserved in liquid nitrogen and thawed later in a water bath at 37 degrees C. The sorted or isolated CD4+, CD8+ and CD8+ TEMRA cells had a purity of 90% or higher.

The TCR was taken from a human donor with multiple sclerosis. The sequenced sample was CD4+ T cells from PBMCs. In this chain, TRBV20-1 is recombined with TRBJ1-1, with the D gene uncertain. The CDR3 protein sequence reads: CSAIPPGTEAFF. DNA sequence: TGCAGTGCTATCCCCCCGGGAACTGAAGCTTTCTTT.